This TCR beta chain is drawn from a study of PD-L1 blockade in urothelial cancer. TCRdb's copy holds only in-frame clones and misses some; the assay was immunoSEQ multiplex PCR. Altogether tens of thousands of clones are present, 90% to 95% being singletons, with the ten largest covering around 10%. Germline V gives CDR1 SNHLY, CDR2 FYNNEI. The CDR3 is made up of 14 amino acids. V shed 9 bases and J 5 bases; nucleotides not matched to a gene: 9. The origin of this receptor is a man in his sixties with urothelial cancer. The sample consisted of PBMCs, taken around atezolizumab (anti-PD-L1) treatment. The rearrangement links TRBV2 to TRBJ2-2; 7 bases agree with TRBD1. DNA of the CDR3: TGTGCCAGTTTTCGGGACAGTCCGACCGGGGAGCTGTTTTTT. It is translated as CASFRDSPTGELFF.